One and the same sample provided the 27 T cell receptor beta chains below, sequenced in a study of OX40 agonist ivuxolimab in advanced cancers. Libraries were prepared by immunoSEQ multiplex PCR; TCRdb keeps only in-frame clonotypes and omits some of them. The sample lists around 91,000 clones, about 88% seen once, with 0.19% in the top ten. This specimen was CD4+ or CD8+ T cells sorted from blood, taken in a trial of the OX40 agonist ivuxolimab. All receptors come from an adult with an advanced solid tumor such as melanoma, head and neck, liver or kidney cancer.

As regards this clone: One end of the junction fails to match germline, which may point to a read error. The CDR3 DNA reads as TGTGCCAGCAGCCTAGCCGGGACTATAGAGACCCAGTACTTC. Amino acid sequence: CASSLAGTIETQYF. The chain couples TRBV7-2 to TRBJ2-5; 7 nucleotides agree with TRBD2. CDR1 SGHTA and CDR2 FQGNSA come from the germline V gene. CDR3 size: 14 residues. The whole variable domain, filled in from reference TRBV7-2 and TRBJ2-5, reads GAGVSQSPSNKVTEKGKDVELRCDPISGHTALYWYRQSLGQGLEFLIYFQGNSAPDKSGLPSDRFSAERTGGSVSTLTIQRTQQEDSAVYLCASSLAGTIETQYFGPGTRLLVL.

The chain joins TRBV5-1 to TRBJ1-1; a possible D gene is TRBD1 (5 bases). The CDR3 has 14 residues. V lost 2 bases to trimming and J lost 2 bases, with 10 bases between them. In germline, CDR1 is SGHRS, CDR2 YFSETQ. Here the CDR3 reads CASSLGVTNTEAFF. The CDR3 region has the DNA TGCGCCAGCAGCTTAGGGGTTACCAACACTGAAGCTTTCTTT.

J is TRBJ2-5 and V is TRBV6-1; D gene uncertain. Germline CDR1 MNHNS, CDR2 SASEGT. CDR3 size: 15 residues. Trimming stripped 0 bases from V and 5 bases from J, with 13 bases between. The CDR3, as DNA: TGTGCCAGCAGTGAAGCGCAGACAAGGTGGGAGACCCAGTACTTC. Its protein product is CASSEAQTRWETQYF.

This chain connects TRBV19 to TRBJ1-3; TRBD1 matches 9 bases. Germline trimming cut 1 base from V and 0 bases from J; bases unmatched to any gene: 7. The germline V gene encodes CDR1 LNHDA and CDR2 SQIVND (reference sequence). This CDR3 spans 18 amino acids. The CDR3 is CASSIVRTGVDSGNTIYF. In DNA form, the CDR3 reads TGTGCCAGTAGTATAGTTAGGACAGGGGTCGACTCTGGAAACACCATATATTTT. Based on the CDR3 plus reference TRBV19 and TRBJ1-3, the full variable domain is DGGITQSPKYLFRKEGQNVTLSCEQNLNHDAMYWYRQDPGQGLRLIYYSQIVNDFQKGDIAEGYSVSREKKESFPLTVTSAQKNPTAFYLCASSIVRTGVDSGNTIYFGEGSWLTVV.

The CDR3, as DNA: TGTGCCAGCTCACCGGGGACAGGGGACAGAACCCAAGAGACCCAGTACTTC. It is translated as CASSPGTGDRTQETQYF. The chain is built from TRBV18 and TRBJ2-5; TRBD1 matches 10 bases. This CDR3 comprises 17 residues. Germline V gives CDR1 KGHSH, CDR2 LQKENI. The ends lost 3 bases at V and 1 base at J; junction bases unmatched: 8. Using reference TRBV18 and TRBJ2-5 for the parts outside the CDR3, the full variable domain is NAGVMQNPRHLVRRRGQEARLRCSPMKGHSHVYWYRQLPEEGLKFMVYLQKENIIDESGMPKERFSAEFPKEGPSILRIQQVVRGDSAAYFCASSPGTGDRTQETQYFGPGTRLLVL.

This chain joins TRBV7-3 and TRBJ2-2; D is undetermined. Trimming shortened V by 2 bases and J by 3 bases, and 7 bases separated the two germline ends. This CDR3 comprises 14 residues. CDR1 is SGHTA and CDR2 is FQGTGA in the germline V gene. The CDR3 nucleotides read TGTGCCAGCAGCTTAGGCTTGGACACCGGGGAGCTGTTTTTT. Its translation: CASSLGLDTGELFF. Together with reference TRBV7-3 and TRBJ2-2, the CDR3 gives the full variable domain: GAGVSQTPSNKVTEKGKYVELRCDPISGHTALYWYRQSLGQGPEFLIYFQGTGAADDSGLPNDRFFAVRPEGSVSTLKIQRTERGDSAVYLCASSLGLDTGELFFGEGSRLTVL.

This clone was detected once. This CDR3 reads CASSTTGLNTEAFF. CDR3 DNA: TGTGCCAGTAGTACGACAGGATTGAACACTGAAGCTTTCTTT. V usage is TRBV19 and J usage is TRBJ1-1; a possible D gene is TRBD1 (6 bases). The CDR3 contains 14 residues. V was pared by 4 bases and J by 0 bases, with 9 bases between. Germline V gives CDR1 LNHDA, CDR2 SQIVND (reference sequence). The full variable domain, with the rest looked up from reference TRBV19 and TRBJ1-1, is DGGITQSPKYLFRKEGQNVTLSCEQNLNHDAMYWYRQDPGQGLRLIYYSQIVNDFQKGDIAEGYSVSREKKESFPLTVTSAQKNPTAFYLCASSTTGLNTEAFFGQGTRLTVV.

The CDR3 reads CASSFGQGPRETQYF. For the CDR3, the DNA is TGCGCCAGCAGCTTCGGACAGGGCCCCCGAGAGACCCAGTACTTC. The rearrangement joins TRBV5-1 to TRBJ2-5; 8 nucleotides line up with TRBD1. From germline, CDR1 is SGHRS and CDR2 YFSETQ. The CDR3 contains 15 residues. V trimming: 2 bases; J trimming: 4 bases; junction bases outside the gene matches: 7.

Written as DNA, the CDR3 is TGTGCCAGCAGTGGCCAGACAGGGCGCAACGAGCAGTACTTC. Its protein product is CASSGQTGRNEQYF. The V gene is TRBV2, the J gene TRBJ2-7, with 7 bases that match TRBD1. The CDR3 covers 14 residues. Germline trimming cut 4 bases from V and 5 bases from J; bases unmatched to any gene: 8. Germline values: CDR1 SNHLY, CDR2 FYNNEI. The variable domain in full, completed from reference TRBV2 and TRBJ2-7, reads EPEVTQTPSHQVTQMGQEVILRCVPISNHLYFYWYRQILGQKVEFLVSFYNNEISEKSEIFDDQFSVERPDGSNFTLKIRSTKLEDSAMYFCASSGQTGRNEQYFGPGTRLTVT.

V is TRBV6-6 and J is TRBJ1-3; D remains unclear. Trimming left V 6 bases short and J 0 bases short, with 15 bases between. There are 16 residues in the CDR3. Per germline, CDR1 MNHNY and CDR2 SVGAGI (reference sequence). The CDR3 DNA is TGTGCCAGCAGCCCGGTTACCGGACGCTCTGGAAACACCATATATTTT. The encoded protein is CASSPVTGRSGNTIYF.

The rearrangement joins TRBV28 to TRBJ2-2; no firm D call. Germline values: CDR1 MDHEN, CDR2 SYDVKM. The CDR3 sequence is 15 residues long. V lost 1 base, J lost 1 base, and 7 bases lay in between. The DNA for the CDR3 is TGTGCCAGCAGTTTATCCAGGAGGAACACCGGGGAGCTGTTTTTT. Translation gives CASSLSRRNTGELFF. Full variable domain (rest looked up from reference TRBV28 and TRBJ2-2): DVKVTQSSRYLVKRTGEKVFLECVQDMDHENMFWYRQDPGLGLRLIYFSYDVKMKEKGDIPEGYSVSREKKERFSLILESASTNQTSMYLCASSLSRRNTGELFFGEGSRLTVL.

This chain uses TRBV6-1 with TRBJ1-1, with D perhaps TRBD1 (6 bases). Trimming took 6 bases from V and 5 from J, leaving 19 bases between them. The CDR3 contains 15 residues. Germline CDR1 MNHNS, CDR2 SASEGT. DNA for the CDR3: TGTGCCAGCAGAGAACCCGGGACACCGTGGACTGAAGCTTTCTTT. Amino acids: CASREPGTPWTEAFF.

The chain links TRBV2 to TRBJ2-3; D assignment may be TRBD1 or TRBD2 (7 bases each). The V end lost 8 bases, the J end lost 2 bases, and 17 bases lay between the germline ends. The V gene's germline CDR1 is SNHLY and CDR2 FYNNEI. The CDR3 has 15 amino acids. The CDR3 is CASGGDRENTDTQYF. CDR3 DNA sequence: TGTGCCAGCGGGGGGGACAGAGAGAACACAGATACGCAGTATTTT.

J is TRBJ1-2 and V is TRBV5-1; 9 bases map to TRBD1. Germline lookup yields CDR1 SGHRS and CDR2 YFSETQ. The CDR3 sequence is 15 residues long. J lost 6 bases, V lost 1 base, and 7 bases had no gene match. The CDR3 loop is CASSLNTGGGDGYTF. CDR3 coding DNA: TGCGCCAGCAGCTTGAATACAGGGGGCGGAGATGGCTACACCTTC.

In nucleotides, the CDR3 is TGTGCCAGCAGCTTAACTCCCCCCGGGATAAAAAATGAGCAGTTCTTC. Its protein is CASSLTPPGIKNEQFF. The chain combines TRBV7-3 with TRBJ2-1, with D possibly TRBD2 on 5 matching bases. This CDR3 has 16 amino acids. V lost 0 bases, J lost 7 bases, and 16 bases lay in between. Germline CDR1 and CDR2: SGHTA and FQGTGA.

J is TRBJ2-1 and V is TRBV29-1; D remains unclear. This CDR3 is 10 amino acids long. V was trimmed by 4 bases and J by 2 bases, leaving 0 bases between them. In germline, CDR1 is SQVTM, CDR2 ANQGSEA. CDR3 amino acids: CSVAYNEQFF. The CDR3 DNA reads as TGCAGCGTTGCCTACAATGAGCAGTTCTTC.

The chain joins TRBV5-1 to TRBJ2-1; possibly TRBD1 for D (5 bases). Germline-derived CDR1 and CDR2 are SGHRS and YFSETQ. Trimming stripped 0 bases from V and 2 bases from J, with 9 bases between. The CDR3 runs to 15 residues. This chain's CDR3 is CASSLAAGTYNEQFF. For the CDR3, the DNA is TGCGCCAGCAGCTTGGCTGCAGGGACCTACAATGAGCAGTTCTTC.

The chain joins TRBV7-8 to TRBJ2-5; D may be TRBD1 or TRBD2 (5 bases each). This CDR3 region has 16 residues. Trimming cost V 3 bases and J 5 bases, with 19 bases left between them. The germline gives CDR1 SGHVS, CDR2 FQNEAQ. Here the CDR3 reads CASSFFMGEPGETQYF. The CDR3 DNA follows: TGTGCCAGCAGCTTTTTCATGGGGGAGCCTGGGGAGACCCAGTACTTC. Using reference TRBV7-8 and TRBJ2-5 for the parts outside the CDR3, the full variable domain is GAGVSQSPRYKVAKRGQDVALRCDPISGHVSLFWYQQALGQGPEFLTYFQNEAQLDKSGLPSDRFFAERPEGSVSTLKIQRTQQEDSAVYLCASSFFMGEPGETQYFGPGTRLLVL.

V gene TRBV19 combines with J gene TRBJ2-5, with unresolved D. Germline CDR1 is LNHDA and CDR2 is SQIVND (reference sequence). V was trimmed by 0 bases and J by 3 bases, leaving 8 bases between them. This CDR3 comprises 14 residues. CDR3 sequence: CASSIDMVEETQYF. The CDR3 DNA reads as TGTGCCAGTAGTATAGATATGGTAGAAGAGACCCAGTACTTC.

This rearrangement joins TRBV6-1 to TRBJ2-6; tentative D call: TRBD1 (6 bases). The germline V gene has CDR1 MNHNS and CDR2 SASEGT. Trimming pared 7 bases from V and 2 bases from J, leaving 12 bases between. The CDR3 totals 15 residues. The CDR3 region is CASNKQGTGANVLTF. Here the CDR3 DNA reads TGTGCCAGCAACAAGCAGGGGACTGGGGCCAACGTCCTGACTTTC.

The CDR3 DNA follows: TGTGCCACCAGCAGAGTTGAAGGGGTAGAATCACCCCTCCACTTT. This gives the protein CATSRVEGVESPLHF. The V and J genes are TRBV15 and TRBJ1-6; maybe TRBD1 (5 bases). V was trimmed by 1 base and J by 10 bases, leaving 14 bases between them. CDR1 and CDR2 (germline): LNHNV, YYDKDF (reference sequence). The CDR3 runs 15 residues.

This chain joins TRBV5-6 and TRBJ1-2; D is possibly TRBD1 (6 bases). Germline V gives CDR1 SGHDT, CDR2 YYEEEE. The ends were cut back, 4 bases at V and 5 bases at J, with 18 bases in the middle. The CDR3 consists of 15 residues. The CDR3 region is CASSQTGTAGYGYTF. The CDR3 DNA reads TGTGCCAGCAGCCAAACAGGGACGGCCGGGTATGGCTACACCTTC.

This chain uses TRBV28 with TRBJ2-7, with D unclear. Trimming took off 8 bases at V and 0 bases at J, with 8 bases between the two ends. CDR3 length: 12 residues. Looked up from germline, CDR1 is MDHEN and CDR2 is SYDVKM. The CDR3 DNA is TGTGCCAGCCGGCGATCCTCCTACGAGCAGTACTTC. Residues: CASRRSSYEQYF. The full variable domain, with the rest looked up from reference TRBV28 and TRBJ2-7, is DVKVTQSSRYLVKRTGEKVFLECVQDMDHENMFWYRQDPGLGLRLIYFSYDVKMKEKGDIPEGYSVSREKKERFSLILESASTNQTSMYLCASRRSSYEQYFGPGTRLTVT.

The CDR3 DNA reads TGTGCCAGCACCTATTCAGGGCTAAATTCACCCCTCCACTTT. Amino acids: CASTYSGLNSPLHF. V is TRBV25-1 and J is TRBJ1-6, with D perhaps TRBD1 (5 bases). This CDR3 contains 14 residues. Germline CDR1 MGHDK, CDR2 SYGVNS. The V gene lost 7 bases and the J gene lost 7 bases, with 14 bases spanning the gap.

The sample holds a few counts of this clone. V and J are TRBV11-2 and TRBJ1-2; 9 bases map to TRBD1. Losses at the gene ends were 2 bases for V and 6 bases for J; bases not matched to a gene: 7. Germline V gene data show CDR1 as SGHAT and CDR2 as FQNNGV. This CDR3 comprises 15 residues. Here the CDR3 reads CASSLSGDRVDGYTF. The CDR3 bases are TGTGCCAGCAGCTTAAGCGGGGACAGGGTAGATGGCTACACCTTC.

This chain joins TRBV7-9 and TRBJ2-3, with 11 bases aligning to TRBD2. The CDR3 loop spans 16 amino acids. V lost 0 bases and J lost 3; bases outside the gene matches: 2. Germline CDR1 and CDR2: SEHNR and FQNEAQ (reference sequence). Written as DNA, the CDR3 is TGTGCCAGCAGCTTAGCGGGGACTAGCGGTACAGATACGCAGTATTTT. Translated: CASSLAGTSGTDTQYF.

V is TRBV6-1 and J is TRBJ1-1; 7 bases map to TRBD1. The V gene's germline CDR1 is MNHNS and CDR2 SASEGT. J lost 8 bases, V lost 3 bases, and 6 bases had no gene match. The CDR3 has 13 residues. The CDR3, as DNA: TGTGCCAGCAGTGAGGCCCCGGGACAGGAAGCTTTCTTT. Its translation is CASSEAPGQEAFF.